This TCR beta chain was recovered during a study of post-analysis software for immune sequencing data. Study conclusions and caveats: TRBV5-6, TRBV5-1 and TRBV20-1 belonged to a set of about five TRBV segments that were more frequent in patients than controls. Patients with multiple sclerosis recorded significantly lower normalized Chao1 diversity than controls, the study found.

cDNA libraries of TCR beta carried unique molecular identifiers. Approximately 500,000 cDNA molecules were obtained from roughly 1 to 10 million T cells. TCRdb reanalysed the PCR reads using MiXCR and keeps one entry per CDR3 protein. The table includes about 430,000 distinct CDR3 sequences, approximately 38% detected once. Notes on this clonotype: Its antigen is currently unknown.

Trimming cost V 3 bases and J 3 bases, with 14 bases left between them. Germline assignment: CDR1 LNHNV and CDR2 YYDKDF (reference sequence). The CDR3 extends over 15 amino acids. Sequenced: blood. This sequence joins TRBV15 and TRBJ1-1; no clear D. This receptor was taken from a girl aged 2 to 9 with multiple sclerosis. The CDR3 DNA is TGTGCCACCAGCAGTTTGGGCCGTGGGGACACTGAAGCTTTCTTT. It codes for CATSSLGRGDTEAFF.